This T cell receptor (beta chain) was profiled in a study of OX40 agonist ivuxolimab in advanced cancers. Study-wide results and limits: In the 0.1-3.0 mg/kg groups, partial responders showed among the lowest expansion. More expanded clones were found, on average, in CD8+ than in CD4+ T cells.

Here immunoSEQ multiplex PCR was the method, and the copy in TCRdb shows in-frame clones only, minus some. The table includes 65,000 to 95,000 clones, approximately 85% detected once. A word on this clone: Its antigen remains unidentified.

Per the germline V gene, CDR1 is SGHVS and CDR2 is FQNEAQ. CDR3 length equals 14 residues. Trimming cost V 0 bases and J 7 bases, with 10 bases left between them. The sequences come from CD4+ or CD8+ T cells sorted from blood, collected in a trial of the OX40 agonist ivuxolimab. The chain couples TRBV7-8 to TRBJ2-1; a possible D gene is TRBD2 (5 bases). The sequence came from an adult with an advanced solid tumor such as melanoma, head and neck, liver or kidney cancer. Here the CDR3 DNA reads TGTGCCAGCAGCTTAGCGAGGGTCGTAAATGAGCAGTTCTTC. It translates to CASSLARVVNEQFF.